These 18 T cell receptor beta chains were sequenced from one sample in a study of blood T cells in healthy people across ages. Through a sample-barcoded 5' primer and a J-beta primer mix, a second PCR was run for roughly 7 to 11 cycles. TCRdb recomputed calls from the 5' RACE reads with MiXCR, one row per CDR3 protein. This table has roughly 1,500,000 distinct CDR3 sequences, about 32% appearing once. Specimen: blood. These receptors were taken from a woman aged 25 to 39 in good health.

This CDR3 is CASSESYTYEQYF. DNA of the CDR3: TGTGCCAGCAGTGAAAGCTATACCTACGAGCAGTACTTC. The chain links TRBV6-1 to TRBJ2-7; unclear D gene. Trimming cost V 2 bases and J 2 bases, with 7 bases left between them. Looked up from germline, CDR1 is MNHNS and CDR2 is SASEGT. The CDR3 contains 13 residues.

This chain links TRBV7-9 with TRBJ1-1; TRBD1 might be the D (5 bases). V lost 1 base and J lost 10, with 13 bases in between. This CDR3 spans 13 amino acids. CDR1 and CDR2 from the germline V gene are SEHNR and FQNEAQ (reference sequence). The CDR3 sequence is CASSLGGAEGAFF. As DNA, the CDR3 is TGTGCCAGCAGCTTAGGGGGCGCAGAGGGAGCTTTCTTT.

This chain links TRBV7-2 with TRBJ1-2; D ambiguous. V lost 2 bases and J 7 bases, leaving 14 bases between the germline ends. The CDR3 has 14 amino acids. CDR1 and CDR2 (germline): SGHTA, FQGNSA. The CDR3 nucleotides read TGTGCCAGCAGCTTAATTTTGAGGATCGGTGGCTACACCTTC. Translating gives CASSLILRIGGYTF.

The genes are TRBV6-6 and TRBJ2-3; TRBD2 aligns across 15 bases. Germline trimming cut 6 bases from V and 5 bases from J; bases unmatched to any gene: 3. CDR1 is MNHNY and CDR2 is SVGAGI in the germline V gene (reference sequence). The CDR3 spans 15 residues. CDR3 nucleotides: TGTGCCAGCAGCAAGGGACTAGCGGGGGGAGATACGCAGTATTTT. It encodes CASSKGLAGGDTQYF.

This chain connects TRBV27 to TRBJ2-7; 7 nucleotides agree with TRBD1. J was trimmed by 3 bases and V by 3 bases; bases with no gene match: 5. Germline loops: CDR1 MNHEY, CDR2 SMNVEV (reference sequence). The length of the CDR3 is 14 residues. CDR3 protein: CASSFQGDIYEQYF. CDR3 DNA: TGTGCCAGCAGTTTCCAGGGGGACATCTACGAGCAGTACTTC.

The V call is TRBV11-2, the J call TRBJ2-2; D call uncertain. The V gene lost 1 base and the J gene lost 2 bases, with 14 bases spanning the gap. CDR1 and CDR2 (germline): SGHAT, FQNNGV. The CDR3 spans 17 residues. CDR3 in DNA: TGTGCCAGCAGCTTAGGCGGACCTAGAAGAAACACCGGGGAGCTGTTTTTT. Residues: CASSLGGPRRNTGELFF.

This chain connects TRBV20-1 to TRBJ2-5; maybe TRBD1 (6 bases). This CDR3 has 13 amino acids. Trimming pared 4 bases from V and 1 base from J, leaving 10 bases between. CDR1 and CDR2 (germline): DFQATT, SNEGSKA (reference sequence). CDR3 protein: CSATTGSQETQYF. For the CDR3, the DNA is TGCAGTGCTACGACAGGATCCCAAGAGACCCAGTACTTC.

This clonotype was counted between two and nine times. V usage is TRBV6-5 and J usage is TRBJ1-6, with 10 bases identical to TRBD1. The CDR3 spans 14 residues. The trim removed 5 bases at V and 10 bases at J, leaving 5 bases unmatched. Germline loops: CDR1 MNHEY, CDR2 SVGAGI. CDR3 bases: TGTGCCAGCAGTGAGGACAGGGGGAAGTCACCCCTCCACTTT. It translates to CASSEDRGKSPLHF.

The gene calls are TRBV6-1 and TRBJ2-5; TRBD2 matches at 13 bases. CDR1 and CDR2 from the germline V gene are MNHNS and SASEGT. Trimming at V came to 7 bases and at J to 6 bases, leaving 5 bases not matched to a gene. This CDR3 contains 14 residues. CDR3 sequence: CASKAGTSGKTQYF. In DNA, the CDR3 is TGTGCCAGCAAGGCCGGGACTAGCGGGAAGACCCAGTACTTC.

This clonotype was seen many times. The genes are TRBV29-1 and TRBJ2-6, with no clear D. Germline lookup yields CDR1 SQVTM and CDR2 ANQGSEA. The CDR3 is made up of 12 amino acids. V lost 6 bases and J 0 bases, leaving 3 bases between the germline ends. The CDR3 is CSVLSGANVLTF. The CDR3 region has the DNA TGCAGCGTCCTCTCTGGGGCCAACGTCCTGACTTTC.

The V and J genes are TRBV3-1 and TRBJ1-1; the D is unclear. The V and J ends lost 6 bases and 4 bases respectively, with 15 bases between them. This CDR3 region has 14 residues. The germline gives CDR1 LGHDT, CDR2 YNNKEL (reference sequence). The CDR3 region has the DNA TGTGCCAGCAGACGGGAAGGATCGGCCACTGAAGCTTTCTTT. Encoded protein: CASRREGSATEAFF.

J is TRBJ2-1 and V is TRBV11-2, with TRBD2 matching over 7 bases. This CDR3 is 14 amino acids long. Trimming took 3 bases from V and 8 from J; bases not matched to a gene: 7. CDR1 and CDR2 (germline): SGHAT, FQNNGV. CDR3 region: CASSFASGVDEQFF. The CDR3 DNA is TGTGCCAGCAGCTTTGCTAGCGGAGTGGATGAGCAGTTCTTC.

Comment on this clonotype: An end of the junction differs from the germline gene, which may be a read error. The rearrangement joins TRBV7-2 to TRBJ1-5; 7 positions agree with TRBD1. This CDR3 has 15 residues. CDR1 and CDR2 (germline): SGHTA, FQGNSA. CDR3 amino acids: CASSPGQRGDQLQHF. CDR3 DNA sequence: TGTGCCAGCAGCCCGGGACAGCGAGGAGATCAGCTCCAGCATTTT.

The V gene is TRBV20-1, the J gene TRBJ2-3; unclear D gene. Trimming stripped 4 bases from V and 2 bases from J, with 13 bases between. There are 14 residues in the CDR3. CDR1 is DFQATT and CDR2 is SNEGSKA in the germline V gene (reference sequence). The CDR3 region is CSATPGGSTDTQYF. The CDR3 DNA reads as TGCAGTGCTACTCCTGGCGGATCCACAGATACGCAGTATTTT.

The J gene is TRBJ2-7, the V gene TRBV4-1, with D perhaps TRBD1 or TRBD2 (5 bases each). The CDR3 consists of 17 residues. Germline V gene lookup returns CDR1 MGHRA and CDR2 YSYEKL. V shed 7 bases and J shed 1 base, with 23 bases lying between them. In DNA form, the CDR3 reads TGCGCCAGCACCCGTGCCACCCTCCGGGACGGATCCTACGAGCAGTACTTC. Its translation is CASTRATLRDGSYEQYF.

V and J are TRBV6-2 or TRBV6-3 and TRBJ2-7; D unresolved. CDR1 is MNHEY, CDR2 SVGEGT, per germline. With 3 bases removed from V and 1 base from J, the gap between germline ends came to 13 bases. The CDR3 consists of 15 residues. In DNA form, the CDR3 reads TGTGCCAGCAGTTATGGGATCCACTCGTCCTACGAGCAGTACTTC. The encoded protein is CASSYGIHSSYEQYF.

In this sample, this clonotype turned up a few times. CDR3 residues: CASSYSSWTFPPEQYF. The CDR3 DNA is TGTGCCAGCAGTTACTCGTCCTGGACCTTCCCCCCCGAGCAGTACTTC. The rearrangement joins TRBV6-2 or TRBV6-3 to TRBJ2-7; D gene uncertain. The V end lost 0 bases, the J end lost 6 bases, and 18 bases lay between the germline ends. The CDR3 has 16 residues. Germline-derived CDR1 and CDR2 are MNHEY and SVGEGT.

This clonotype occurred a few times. The DNA of the CDR3 is TGTGCCAGCAGCCAAATGGGGGCGCGAGAAAAACTGTTTTTT. This encodes CASSQMGAREKLFF. The V and J genes are TRBV14 and TRBJ1-4, with a weak D call TRBD1 (6 bases). Germline values: CDR1 SGHDN, CDR2 FVKESK. The CDR3 extends over 14 amino acids. V was trimmed by 2 bases and J by 8 bases, leaving 12 bases between them.